Listed below are T cell receptor beta chains from one sample, sequenced in a study of regulatory T cells in long-lasting Graves disease. Each CDR3 protein gets one entry after TCRdb re-called the multiplex PCR reads with MiXCR. Of 400,000 to 600,000 distinct CDR3 sequences in the sample, 20% to 25% were seen once. The material sequenced was peripheral blood mononuclear cells (PBMCs), taken when the disease was refractory, from a patient treated with antithyroid drugs. Source of these receptors: a female donor with Graves disease. CDR3s include the opening cysteine and the closing phenylalanine or tryptophan. D genes are given only for firm matches. Where a row states a size, it is once, few, many or the class of an expanded clone; other rows omit it.

size	V	D	J	DNA	CDR3
few	TRBV6-2/TRBV6-3	.	TRBJ1-4	TGTGCCAGCAGTTACTCAACCGGGAGGGAAAAACTGTTTTTT	CASSYSTGREKLFF
.	TRBV28	TRBD1	TRBJ2-7	TGTGCCAGCAGTTTACTAGGCCGGACAGGGGCCTACGAGCAGTACTTC	CASSLLGRTGAYEQYF
few	TRBV28	TRBD2	TRBJ2-3	TGTGCCAGCAGTTTACTCGGGGGGGCCATAGAGGATACGCAGTATTTT	CASSLLGGAIEDTQYF
few	TRBV2	.	TRBJ2-5	TGTGCCAGCAGTGCCGGACAGACCCAGTACTTC	CASSAGQTQYF
.	TRBV5-6	.	TRBJ1-2	TGTGCCAGCAGCTTGGATCCGGGGGCGTCCGATGGCTACACCTTC	CASSLDPGASDGYTF
few	TRBV28	TRBD2	TRBJ2-2	TGTGCCAGCAGTTTTGGGACTAGCTGGGGCGGGGAGCTGTTTTTT	CASSFGTSWGGELFF
many	TRBV30	.	TRBJ2-5	TGTGCCTGGAGCTCTGGAGAGACCCAGTACTTC	CAWSSGETQYF
few	TRBV7-9	TRBD2	TRBJ2-5	TGTGCCAGCAGCCGGAACGGGGGGGAGACCCAGTACTTC	CASSRNGGETQYF
many	TRBV28	TRBD1	TRBJ2-7	TGTGCCAGCAGTTTATCCGCAGGGGGCTCTAGCTACGAGCAGTACTTC	CASSLSAGGSSYEQYF
few	TRBV12-3/TRBV12-4	.	TRBJ1-2	TGTGCCAACCGTCGCGCACCGGCCTATGGCTACACCTTC	CANRRAPAYGYTF
many	TRBV5-1	TRBD1	TRBJ1-1	TGCGCCAGCAGCTTGACGGGACAGACCTCAGAAGCTTTCTTT	CASSLTGQTSEAFF
few	TRBV29-1	.	TRBJ2-7	TGCAGCGTCAAGACGAACTCCTACGAGCAGTACTTC	CSVKTNSYEQYF
few	TRBV28	.	TRBJ2-7	TGTGCCAGCTTTTCTAGAAATTACGAGCAGTACTTC	CASFSRNYEQYF
many	TRBV12-3/TRBV12-4	TRBD1	TRBJ2-7	TGTGCCTCTACGGACAGGGCGCCCTACGAGCAGTACTTC	CASTDRAPYEQYF
many	TRBV28	TRBD1	TRBJ1-1	TGTGCCAGCAGTTTTGTGACAGGGCTTAACATGAACACTGAAGCTTTCTTT	CASSFVTGLNMNTEAFF
few	TRBV29-1	.	TRBJ1-2	TGCAGCGTAGGGGATAACTATGGCTACACCTTC	CSVGDNYGYTF
.	TRBV5-1	.	TRBJ1-6	TGCGCCAGCAGCTTTGAGGGCGGGGGTTCACCCCTCCACTTT	CASSFEGGGSPLHF
many	TRBV6-2/TRBV6-3	.	TRBJ2-2	TGTGCCAGCAGTTACTACACCGGGGAGCTGTTTTTT	CASSYYTGELFF
few	TRBV12-3/TRBV12-4	.	TRBJ1-1	TGTGCCAGCAGGCGAAACAGGGCCGGCAACACTGAAGCTTTCTTT	CASRRNRAGNTEAFF
.	TRBV5-1	TRBD2	TRBJ2-5	TGCGCCAGCAGCTTGAGGCTAGCGGGACTACAAGAGACCCAGTACTTC	CASSLRLAGLQETQYF
.	TRBV28	.	TRBJ2-2	TGTGCTCCCAGTCTAACCCGGGGGAAAACCGGGGAGCTGTTTTTT	CAPSLTRGKTGELFF
.	TRBV6-1	.	TRBJ2-1	TGTGCCACTACGGACTCCTACAATGAGCAGTTCTTC	CATTDSYNEQFF
few	TRBV5-1	TRBD1	TRBJ2-7	TGCGCCAGCAGCCCCGGACAGGGGGGTTACTACGAGCAGTACTTC	CASSPGQGGYYEQYF
.	TRBV19	TRBD2	TRBJ2-7	TGTGCCAGTAGACCGACTAGCGGGAGTGCCGAGCAGTACTTC	CASRPTSGSAEQYF
many	TRBV7-2	TRBD2	TRBJ2-5	TGTGCCAGCACTAAGGGCGGGGGGCTTAAAGAGACCCAGTACTTC	CASTKGGGLKETQYF
few	TRBV20-1	.	TRBJ1-1	TGCAGTGCTAGCAGAGTGGACACTGAAGCTCTCTTT	CSASRVDTEALF
few	TRBV19	.	TRBJ1-1	TGTGCCAGTAAGGGATCCGGCCACACTGAAGCTTTCTTT	CASKGSGHTEAFF
.	TRBV29-1	.	TRBJ1-2	TGCAGCGTGGCCCCTCTTGAAGAGGGCTACACCTTC	CSVAPLEEGYTF
many	TRBV7-6	.	TRBJ2-2	TGTGCCAGCAGCTTACCCTCCGCTCGGGGGCCCGGGGAGCTGTTTTTT	CASSLPSARGPGELFF